This T cell receptor (beta chain) comes out of a study of shared clonotypes between healthy human individuals. Turning to the study itself: Three plates were used per donor for CD4 naive, three for CD4 memory, two for CD8 naive and one for CD8 memory. Whole-study results and caveats: Only blood was sampled, and tissue TCR repertoires likely differ from blood ones.

Sequencing used immunoSEQ multiplex PCR; TCRdb keeps in-frame clones, though not all of them. In the table there are over a million clones, roughly 96% of which are singletons. Germline V gives CDR1 SGHDT, CDR2 YYEEEE. CDR3 length: 13 amino acids. V shed 6 bases and J 5 bases; nucleotides not matched to a gene: 5. A single count supports this clone. Its antigen is not identified. Input material: naive CD4+ T cells sorted from blood. Subset described: CD45RA+ positively selected. This clonotype originated in a young man in good health. This chain joins TRBV5-6 and TRBJ1-2, with TRBD1 identical over 9 bases. DNA for the CDR3: TGTGCCAGCAACCCGGACAGGGGATATGGCTACACCTTC. It codes for CASNPDRGYGYTF.